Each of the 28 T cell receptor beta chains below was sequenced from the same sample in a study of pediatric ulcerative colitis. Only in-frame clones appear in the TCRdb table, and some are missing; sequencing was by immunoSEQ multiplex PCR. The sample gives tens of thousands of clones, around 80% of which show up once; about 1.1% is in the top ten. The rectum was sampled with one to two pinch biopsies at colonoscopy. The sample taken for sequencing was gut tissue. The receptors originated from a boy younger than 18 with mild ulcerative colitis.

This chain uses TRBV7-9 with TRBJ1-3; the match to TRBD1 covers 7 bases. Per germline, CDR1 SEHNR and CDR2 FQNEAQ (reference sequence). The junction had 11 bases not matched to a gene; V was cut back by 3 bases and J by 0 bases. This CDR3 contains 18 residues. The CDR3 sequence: CASSFGRGKAGSGNTIYF. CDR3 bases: TGTGCCAGCAGCTTTGGCAGGGGGAAGGCAGGCTCTGGAAACACCATATATTTT.

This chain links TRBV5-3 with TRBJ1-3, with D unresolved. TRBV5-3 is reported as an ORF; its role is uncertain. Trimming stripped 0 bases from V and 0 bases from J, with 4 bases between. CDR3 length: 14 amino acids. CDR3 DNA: TGTGCCAGAAGCTTGGACAGCTCTGGAAACACCATATATTTT. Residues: CARSLDSSGNTIYF.

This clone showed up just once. CDR3 bases: TGTGCCAGCAGTCGCCGGGACAGGCACCCCTACGAGCAGTACTTC. Residues: CASSRRDRHPYEQYF. V is TRBV6-5 and J is TRBJ2-7, with 8 bases lining up with TRBD1. The CDR3 extends over 15 amino acids. Germline values: CDR1 MNHEY, CDR2 SVGAGI. After removal of 5 bases from V and 2 bases from J, the junction contained 8 bases not matched to a gene.

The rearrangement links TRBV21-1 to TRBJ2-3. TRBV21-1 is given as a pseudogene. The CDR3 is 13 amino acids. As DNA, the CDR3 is TGTGCCAGCAGCAGGGGAAGCACAGATACGCAGTATTTT. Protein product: CASSRGSTDTQYF.

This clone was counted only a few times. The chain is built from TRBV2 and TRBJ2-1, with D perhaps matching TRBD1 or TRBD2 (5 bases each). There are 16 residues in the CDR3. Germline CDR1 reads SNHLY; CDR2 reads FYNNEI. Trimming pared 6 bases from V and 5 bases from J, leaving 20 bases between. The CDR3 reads CASSDPGRKEDNEQFF. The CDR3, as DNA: TGTGCCAGCAGCGACCCGGGACGAAAAGAGGACAATGAGCAGTTCTTC.

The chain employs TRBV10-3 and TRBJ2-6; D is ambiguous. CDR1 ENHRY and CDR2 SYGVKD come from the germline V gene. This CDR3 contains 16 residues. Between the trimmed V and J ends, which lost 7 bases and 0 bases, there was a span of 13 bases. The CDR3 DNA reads TGTGCCATCACATCAGGACCAATCTCTGGGGCCAACGTCCTGACTTTC. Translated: CAITSGPISGANVLTF.

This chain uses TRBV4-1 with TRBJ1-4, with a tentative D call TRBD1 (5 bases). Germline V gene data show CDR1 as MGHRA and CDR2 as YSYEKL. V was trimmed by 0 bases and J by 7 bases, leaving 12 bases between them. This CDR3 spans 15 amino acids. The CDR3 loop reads CASSQEGVRSEKLFF. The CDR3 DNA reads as TGCGCCAGCAGCCAAGAAGGGGTGAGGAGTGAAAAACTGTTTTTT.

The CDR3 protein is CASSYSIGANVLTF. CDR3 bases: TGTGCCAGCAGTTACTCTATAGGGGCCAACGTCCTGACTTTC. The chain couples TRBV6-6 to TRBJ2-6; D remains unclear. V was trimmed by 0 bases and J by 4 bases, leaving 4 bases between them. The CDR3 sequence is 14 residues long. Germline CDR1 and CDR2: MNHNY and SVGAGI (reference sequence).

The CDR3 region is CASSDRDYGYTF. CDR3 bases: TGTGCCAGCAGCGACAGGGACTATGGCTACACCTTC. The chain has TRBV6-6 and TRBJ1-2; 7 bases line up with TRBD1. CDR3 length: 12 residues. Germline V lookup: CDR1 MNHNY, CDR2 SVGAGI (reference sequence). J lost 3 bases, V lost 6 bases, and 1 base had no gene match.

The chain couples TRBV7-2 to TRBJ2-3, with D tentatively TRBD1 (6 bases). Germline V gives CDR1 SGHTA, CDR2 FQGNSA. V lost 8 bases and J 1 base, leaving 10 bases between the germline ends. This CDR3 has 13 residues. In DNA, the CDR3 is TGTGCCAGCCGGTACAGGGGCACAGATACGCAGTATTTT. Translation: CASRYRGTDTQYF.

Here the CDR3 reads CASKQSSGANVLTF. The CDR3 DNA sequence: TGTGCCAGTAAGCAGAGCTCTGGGGCCAACGTCCTGACTTTC. The gene calls are TRBV27 and TRBJ2-6, with no clear D. Germline V lookup: CDR1 MNHEY, CDR2 SMNVEV (reference sequence). The CDR3 extends over 14 amino acids. V lost 9 bases to trimming and J lost 0 bases, with 9 bases between them.

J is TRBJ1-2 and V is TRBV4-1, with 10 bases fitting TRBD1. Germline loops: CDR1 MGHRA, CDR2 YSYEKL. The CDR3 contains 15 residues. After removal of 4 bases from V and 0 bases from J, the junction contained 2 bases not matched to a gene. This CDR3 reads CASSPGQGANYGYTF. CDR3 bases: TGCGCCAGCAGCCCCGGACAGGGGGCTAACTATGGCTACACCTTC.

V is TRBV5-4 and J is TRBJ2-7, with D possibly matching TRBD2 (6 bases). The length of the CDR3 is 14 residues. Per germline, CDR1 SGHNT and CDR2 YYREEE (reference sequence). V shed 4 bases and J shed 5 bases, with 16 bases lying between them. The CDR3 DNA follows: TGTGCCAGCAGCAGGGGAGGTCCGAGGGACGAGCAGTACTTC. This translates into CASSRGGPRDEQYF.

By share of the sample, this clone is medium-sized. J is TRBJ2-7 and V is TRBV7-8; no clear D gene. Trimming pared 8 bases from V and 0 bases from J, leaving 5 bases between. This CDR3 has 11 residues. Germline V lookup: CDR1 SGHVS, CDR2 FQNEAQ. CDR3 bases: TGTGCCAGCCCGGTCTCCTACGAGCAGTACTTC. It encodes CASPVSYEQYF.

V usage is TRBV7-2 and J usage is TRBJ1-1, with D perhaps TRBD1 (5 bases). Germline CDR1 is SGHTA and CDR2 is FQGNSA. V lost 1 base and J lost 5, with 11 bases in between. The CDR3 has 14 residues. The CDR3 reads CASSLEGLVTEAFF. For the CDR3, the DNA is TGTGCCAGCAGCTTAGAGGGGTTAGTGACTGAAGCTTTCTTT.

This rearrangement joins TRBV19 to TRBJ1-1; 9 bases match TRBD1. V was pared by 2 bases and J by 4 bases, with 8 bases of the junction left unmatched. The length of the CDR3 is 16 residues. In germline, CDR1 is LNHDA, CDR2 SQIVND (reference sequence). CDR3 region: CASSIIPGQGGTEAFF. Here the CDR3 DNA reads TGTGCCAGTAGTATAATACCGGGACAGGGAGGCACTGAAGCTTTCTTT.

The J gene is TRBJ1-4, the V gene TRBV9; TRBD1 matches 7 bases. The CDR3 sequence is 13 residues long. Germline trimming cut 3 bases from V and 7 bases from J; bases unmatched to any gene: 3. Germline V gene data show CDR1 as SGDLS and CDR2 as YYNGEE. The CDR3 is CASSGQGAEKLFF. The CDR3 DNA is TGTGCCAGCAGCGGACAGGGTGCTGAAAAACTGTTTTTT.

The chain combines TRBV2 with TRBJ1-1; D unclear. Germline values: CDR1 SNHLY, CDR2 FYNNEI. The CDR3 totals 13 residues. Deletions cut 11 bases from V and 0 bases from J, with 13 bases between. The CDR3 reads CAAQVGMNTEAFF. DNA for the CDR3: TGTGCCGCTCAGGTAGGCATGAACACTGAAGCTTTCTTT.

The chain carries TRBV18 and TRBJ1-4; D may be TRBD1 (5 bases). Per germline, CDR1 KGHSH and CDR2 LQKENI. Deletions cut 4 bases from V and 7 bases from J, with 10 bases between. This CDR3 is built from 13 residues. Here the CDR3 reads CASSRGYFEKLFF. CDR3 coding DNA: TGTGCCAGCTCACGGGGCTACTTTGAAAAACTGTTTTTT.

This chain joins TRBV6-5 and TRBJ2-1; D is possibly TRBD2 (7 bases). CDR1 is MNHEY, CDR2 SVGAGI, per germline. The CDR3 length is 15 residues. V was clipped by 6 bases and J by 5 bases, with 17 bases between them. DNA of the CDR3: TGTGCCAGCAGGGCTCTGGGGGGGCTCAACAATGAGCAGTTCTTC. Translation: CASRALGGLNNEQFF.

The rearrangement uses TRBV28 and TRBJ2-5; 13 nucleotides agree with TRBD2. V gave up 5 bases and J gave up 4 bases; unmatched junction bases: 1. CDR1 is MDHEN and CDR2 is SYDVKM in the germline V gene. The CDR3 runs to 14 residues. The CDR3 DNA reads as TGTGCCAGCAGTGGGACTAGCGGGGTAGAGACCCAGTACTTC. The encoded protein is CASSGTSGVETQYF. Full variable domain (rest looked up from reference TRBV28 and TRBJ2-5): DVKVTQSSRYLVKRTGEKVFLECVQDMDHENMFWYRQDPGLGLRLIYFSYDVKMKEKGDIPEGYSVSREKKERFSLILESASTNQTSMYLCASSGTSGVETQYFGPGTRLLVL.

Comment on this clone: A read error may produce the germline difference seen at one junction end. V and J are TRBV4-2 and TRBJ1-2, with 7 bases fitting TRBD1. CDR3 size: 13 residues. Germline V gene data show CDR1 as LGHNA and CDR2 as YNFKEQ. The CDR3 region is CASSQGGLGTEHF. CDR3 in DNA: TGTGCCAGCAGCCAAGGAGGTCTTGGGACAGAACACTTC.

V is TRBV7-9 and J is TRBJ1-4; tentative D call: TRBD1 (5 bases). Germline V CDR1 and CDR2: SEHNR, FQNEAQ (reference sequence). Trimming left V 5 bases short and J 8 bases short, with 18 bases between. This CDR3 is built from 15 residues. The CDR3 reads CASSPIRDRGEKLFF. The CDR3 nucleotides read TGTGCCAGCAGCCCGATACGGGACCGGGGGGAAAAACTGTTTTTT.

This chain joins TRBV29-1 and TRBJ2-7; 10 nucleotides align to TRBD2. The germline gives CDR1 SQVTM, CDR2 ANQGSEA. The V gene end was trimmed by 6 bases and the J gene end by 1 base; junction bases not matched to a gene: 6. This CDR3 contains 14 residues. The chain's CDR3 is CSVLKRGGSYEQYF. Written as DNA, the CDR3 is TGCAGCGTCTTAAAGCGGGGGGGGTCCTACGAGCAGTACTTC.

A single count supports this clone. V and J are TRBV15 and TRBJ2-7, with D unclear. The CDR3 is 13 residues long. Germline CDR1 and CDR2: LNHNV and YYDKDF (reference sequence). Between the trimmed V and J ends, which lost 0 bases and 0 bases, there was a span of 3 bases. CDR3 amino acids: CATSRDSSYEQYF. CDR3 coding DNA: TGTGCCACCAGCAGAGACAGCTCCTACGAGCAGTACTTC.

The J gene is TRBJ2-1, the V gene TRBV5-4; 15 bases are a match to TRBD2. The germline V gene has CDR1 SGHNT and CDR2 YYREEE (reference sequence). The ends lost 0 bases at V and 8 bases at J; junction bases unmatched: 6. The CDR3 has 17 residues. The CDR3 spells CASSLGGLAGGQHEQFF. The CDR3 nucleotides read TGTGCCAGCAGCTTGGGAGGACTAGCGGGGGGGCAGCATGAGCAGTTCTTC.

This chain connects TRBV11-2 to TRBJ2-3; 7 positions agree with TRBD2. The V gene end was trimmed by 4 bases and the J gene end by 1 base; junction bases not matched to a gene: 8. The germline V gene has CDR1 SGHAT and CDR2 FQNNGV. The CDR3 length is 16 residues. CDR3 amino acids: CASSSGEGMGTDTQYF. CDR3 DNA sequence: TGTGCCAGCAGCTCGGGGGAGGGGATGGGCACAGATACGCAGTATTTT.

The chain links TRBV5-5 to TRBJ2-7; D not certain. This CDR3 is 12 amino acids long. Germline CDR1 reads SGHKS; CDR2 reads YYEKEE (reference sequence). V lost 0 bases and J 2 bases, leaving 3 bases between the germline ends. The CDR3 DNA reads TGTGCCAGCAGCTTGGTTGCCTACGAGCAGTACTTC. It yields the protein CASSLVAYEQYF. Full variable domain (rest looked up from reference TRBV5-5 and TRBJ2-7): DAGVTQSPTHLIKTRGQQVTLRCSPISGHKSVSWYQQVLGQGPQFIFQYYEKEERGRGNFPDRFSARQFPNYSSELNVNALLLGDSALYLCASSLVAYEQYFGPGTRLTVT.